These 5 T cell receptor beta chains were all obtained from the same sample, sequenced in a study of T cells in Graves' hyperthyroidism and ophthalmopathy. It was RNA transcripts that yielded the amplified TCR beta CDR3 regions. HTBI primers were employed in a first-round RT-PCR of the TCR CDR3. One entry per CDR3 protein, called by TCRdb with MiXCR from the multiplex PCR reads. In the table there are 550,000 to 700,000 distinct CDR3 sequences, 46% of which are singletons. The sequencing sample was made of peripheral blood or thyroid tissue (not recorded which). Receptors originate from an adult woman with Graves' disease, either hyperthyroidism or ophthalmopathy (not recorded which).

The chain uses TRBV7-2 and TRBJ2-6, with 8 bases identical to TRBD1. J lost 0 bases, V lost 4 bases, and 17 bases had no gene match. The CDR3 has 21 amino acids. The germline gives CDR1 SGHTA, CDR2 FQGNSA. The CDR3 sequence: CASSSDRGTGNTISGANVLTF. In DNA, the CDR3 is TGTGCCAGCAGCTCCGACAGGGGAACCGGAAACACCATCTCTGGGGCCAACGTCCTGACTTTC. Supplemented by reference TRBV7-2 and TRBJ2-6, the full variable domain reads GAGVSQSPSNKVTEKGKDVELRCDPISGHTALYWYRQSLGQGLEFLIYFQGNSAPDKSGLPSDRFSAERTGGSVSTLTIQRTQQEDSAVYLCASSSDRGTGNTISGANVLTFGAGSRLTVL.

This clonotype appeared many times. This rearrangement joins TRBV7-8 to TRBJ1-5; D may be TRBD1 (5 bases). Trimming stripped 5 bases from V and 8 bases from J, with 19 bases between. Germline CDR1 and CDR2: SGHVS and FQNEAQ. The CDR3 consists of 15 residues. The CDR3 DNA is TGTGCCAGCAGCACCGGGCCCCAGGGAAAGGAGCCCCAGCATTTT. Its translation is CASSTGPQGKEPQHF.

This clonotype was seen only a few times. The chain has TRBV30 and TRBJ1-5, with 8 bases identical to TRBD1. The CDR3 loop spans 14 amino acids. Germline CDR1 GTSNPN, CDR2 SVGIG (reference sequence). Trimming took 0 bases from V and 6 from J; bases not matched to a gene: 4. The CDR3 region is CAWSVRTGPQPQHF. The DNA of the CDR3 is TGTGCCTGGAGTGTAAGGACAGGGCCTCAGCCCCAGCATTTT.

Worth noting for this clonotype: A read error may be the cause here, since a much bigger clone is one base away. A read error is likely, as this CDR3 ends without the conserved phenylalanine or tryptophan. The CDR3 loop is CSARAWSSTDTQYI. DNA for the CDR3: TGCAGTGCTAGAGCGTGGTCCAGCACAGATACGCAGTATATT. The chain carries TRBV20-1 and TRBJ2-3; D unclear. V dropped 1 base and J dropped 0 bases, with 8 bases sitting between them. CDR1 and CDR2 from the germline V gene are DFQATT and SNEGSKA (reference sequence). The CDR3 has 14 residues.

V and J are TRBV19 and TRBJ1-5; TRBD1 matches 8 bases. The CDR3 is made up of 12 amino acids. Germline V CDR1 and CDR2: LNHDA, SQIVND (reference sequence). Losses at the gene ends were 9 bases for V and 5 bases for J; bases not matched to a gene: 3. CDR3 loop: CARWGQDQPQHF. The CDR3 DNA sequence: TGTGCCAGATGGGGACAGGATCAGCCCCAGCATTTT. Filled out from reference TRBV19 and TRBJ1-5, the complete variable domain reads DGGITQSPKYLFRKEGQNVTLSCEQNLNHDAMYWYRQDPGQGLRLIYYSQIVNDFQKGDIAEGYSVSREKKESFPLTVTSAQKNPTAFYLCARWGQDQPQHFGDGTRLSIL.